The entry below describes one T cell receptor (beta chain). Its antigen is unidentified. The source of the sample is a study of identical twins. Regarding the study as a whole: Excess sharing between twins was weaker in beta out-of-frame sequences.

The CDR3 is 15 amino acids. Per germline, CDR1 SGHVS and CDR2 FNYEAQ. V was clipped by 4 bases and J by 7 bases; unmatched bases: 6. TCRdb called the 5' RACE reads again in MiXCR, with one record for every CDR3 protein. This sample has approximately 530,000 distinct CDR3 sequences, with about a fifth found just once. Everyone who gave samples was a healthy Caucasian. The same data also contributed to another study, on yellow fever vaccine responses in identical twins.

V usage is TRBV7-6 and J usage is TRBJ1-6, with TRBD1 matching over 8 bases. Sequencing was performed on CD4+ T cells sorted from blood. The sequence came from a woman in her late teens or twenties in good health. CDR3 sequence: CASSSGQGRNSPLHF. The CDR3 DNA follows: TGTGCCAGCAGCTCCGGACAGGGAAGGAATTCACCCCTCCACTTT. Drawing the rest from reference TRBV7-6 and TRBJ1-6, the complete variable domain is GAGVSQSPRYKVTKRGQDVALRCDPISGHVSLYWYRQALGQGPEFLTYFNYEAQQDKSGLPNDRFSAERPEGSISTLTIQRTEQRDSAMYRCASSSGQGRNSPLHFGNGTRLTVT.